This note documents a single TCR beta chain sequence. This clonotype was found a few times. What antigen it recognizes has not been identified. The DNA is omitted, as the CDR3 cannot be located on it reliably, and the CDR3 follows TCRdb's listing. Library generation was performed with PCR. Sequencing took place on an Illumina HiSeq 2000. The public reads were quality trimmed at Q25 with fastp and then assembled into clones with MiXCR by TCRdb, keeping productive beta chains. Duplicate CDR3 protein sequences are folded into a single record with the most common DNA and genes. The sample table contains about 84,000 distinct CDR3 sequences; only one count was recorded for over 40% of them. The ten biggest clones cover roughly an eighth of the sample. CDR1 and CDR2 (SGHDT, YYEEEE) derive from the germline V gene. The CDR3 runs 19 residues from the cysteine to the phenylalanine. The entry originates in a study of CDR3 diversity in severe acne (dated by TCRdb to between 2018 and 2020).

The TCR originated in a male donor in good health, without acne. The V gene is TRBV5-6 and the J gene is TRBJ2-7; the table's D call of TRBD2 was not tested on the DNA. Sequencing was performed on blood. CDR3 sequence: CASSFYICSARLATYEQYF.